Presented here are 5 T cell receptor beta chains from one specimen sequenced in a study of radiation and T cells in renal cell carcinoma. Time point given: baseline pretreatment blood. Treatment given: 15 Gy SBRT to primary tumor, nephrectomy 4 weeks later. TCRdb's table, derived via immunoSEQ multiplex PCR, lists solely in-frame clones and lacks some. Counted here are around 160,000 clones, roughly 90% occurring once; the ten biggest clones make up around 4.4%. The sample here was blood, taken from a patient whose treatment included radiotherapy and nephrectomy. Receptors originate from a woman aged 70-85 years with renal cell carcinoma.

The rearrangement uses TRBV9 and TRBJ1-6; D is possibly TRBD1 (6 bases). CDR1 is SGDLS, CDR2 YYNGEE, per germline. The V and J ends lost 0 bases and 8 bases respectively, with 15 bases between them. The CDR3 runs 16 residues. The CDR3 nucleotides read TGTGCCAGCAGCGTAGGCTTGGGGGGCACTGATTCACCCCTCCACTTT. Amino acids: CASSVGLGGTDSPLHF.

V is TRBV9 and J is TRBJ1-3; D not certain. CDR3 size: 13 residues. Germline-derived CDR1 and CDR2 are SGDLS and YYNGEE. Trimming took off 3 bases at V and 3 bases at J, with 7 bases between the two ends. The CDR3 DNA reads TGTGCCAGCAGCGACCGGTATGGAAACACCATATATTTT. Translated: CASSDRYGNTIYF.

This chain links TRBV5-6 with TRBJ2-7; D call uncertain. Germline CDR1 is SGHDT and CDR2 is YYEEEE. The V end lost 3 bases, the J end lost 4 bases, and 11 bases lay between the germline ends. This CDR3 spans 13 amino acids. The CDR3 DNA reads as TGTGCCAGCAGCTCCAAACAGAAGTACGAGCAGTACTTC. Its translation: CASSSKQKYEQYF.

The genes are TRBV7-3 and TRBJ2-2; D may be TRBD1 (6 bases). Germline CDR1 SGHTA, CDR2 FQGTGA. V was clipped by 5 bases and J by 0 bases, with 19 bases between them. This CDR3 is 18 amino acids long. Here the CDR3 DNA reads TGTGCCAGCAGCCCCCGGACTGGACAGAGAGCGAACACCGGGGAGCTGTTTTTT. This translates into CASSPRTGQRANTGELFF.

Comments on this clone: The same CDR3 is also encoded by other DNA sequences in this sample. This sequence joins TRBV2 and TRBJ1-5, with D perhaps TRBD1 (5 bases). Trimming left V 6 bases short and J 0 bases short, with 15 bases between. From germline, CDR1 is SNHLY and CDR2 FYNNEI. This CDR3 spans 16 amino acids. The CDR3 DNA reads TGTGCCAGCAGGCCTACAGGAACCGATAGCAATCAGCCCCAGCATTTT. It specifies CASRPTGTDSNQPQHF.